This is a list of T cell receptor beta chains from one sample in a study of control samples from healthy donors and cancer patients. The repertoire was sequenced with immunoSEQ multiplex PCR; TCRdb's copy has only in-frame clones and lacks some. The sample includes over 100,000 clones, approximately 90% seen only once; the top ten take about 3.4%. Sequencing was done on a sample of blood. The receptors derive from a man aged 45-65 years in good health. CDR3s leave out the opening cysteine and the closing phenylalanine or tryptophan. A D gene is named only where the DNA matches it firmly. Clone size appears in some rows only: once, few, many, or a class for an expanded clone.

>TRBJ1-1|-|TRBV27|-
ASGKYQDVAF
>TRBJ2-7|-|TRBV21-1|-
ASIPGRLAEQY
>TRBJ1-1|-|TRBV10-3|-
AISESPGRPLNTEAF
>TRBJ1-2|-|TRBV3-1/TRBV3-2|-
ASSQKGISYYGYT
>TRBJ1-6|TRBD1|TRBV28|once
ASSFSGTGNSPLH
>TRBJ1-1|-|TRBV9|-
ASSEHGGVNTEAF
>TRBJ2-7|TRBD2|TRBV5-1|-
ASSLEGLAGVGEQY
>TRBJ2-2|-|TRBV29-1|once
SVFIRAGELF
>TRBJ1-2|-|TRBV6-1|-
ASSELGGRTYGYT
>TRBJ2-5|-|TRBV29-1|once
SCSGPVQETQY
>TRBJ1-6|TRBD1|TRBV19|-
ASAYRGYNSPLH
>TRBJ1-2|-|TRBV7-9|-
ASSLGGDHGYT
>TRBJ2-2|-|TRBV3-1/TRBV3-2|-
ASSTAQKNTGELF
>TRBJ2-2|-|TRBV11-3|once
ASSLVTGFTGELF
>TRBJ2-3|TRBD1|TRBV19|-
ASRTGVSTDTQY
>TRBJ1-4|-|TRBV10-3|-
AISVRRGREEKLF
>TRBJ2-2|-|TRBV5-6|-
ASSMRGSGELF
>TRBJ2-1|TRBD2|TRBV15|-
ATSSPGTSGFYNEQF
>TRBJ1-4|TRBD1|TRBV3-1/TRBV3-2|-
ASSQTGTGNEKLF
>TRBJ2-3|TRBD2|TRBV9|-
ASSAPLDERGSTDTQY
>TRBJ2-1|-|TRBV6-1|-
ASSEGWGNYNEQF
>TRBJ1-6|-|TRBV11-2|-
ASSEVVRGSSPLH